These T cell receptor beta chains were read from a single sample in a study of cytomegalovirus exposure and HLA in healthy donors. The data were produced by immunoSEQ multiplex PCR, yet TCRdb's version contains in-frame clones alone and is incomplete. The sample data list under 35,000 clones. The sequenced sample consisted of PBMCs. The receptor set was obtained from a man younger than 45 in good health and CMV-seronegative. Both conserved end residues are part of each CDR3. The D gene is left open where the match is weak.

CASRGQGTYEQYF	TGTGCCAGCAGAGGACAGGGAACCTACGAGCAGTACTTC	TRBD1	TRBV28	TRBJ2-7
CASSLDEGGKTQYF	TGTGCCAGCAGCTTAGATGAGGGGGGGAAGACCCAGTACTTC	NA	TRBV7-2	TRBJ2-5
CASSLTSGNIQYF	TGTGCCAGCAGCTTGACTAGCGGGAACATTCAGTACTTC	TRBD2	TRBV7-2	TRBJ2-4
CASSVGGGQPQHF	TGTGCCAGCAGTGTAGGGGGGGGGCAGCCCCAGCATTTT	NA	TRBV2	TRBJ1-5
CASSLEGTGVNSPLHF	TGTGCCAGCAGCCTAGAAGGGACAGGGGTAAATTCACCCCTCCACTTT	TRBD1	TRBV9	TRBJ1-6
CASSLGVAESQFF	TGCGCCAGCAGCTTGGGGGTGGCGGAAAGCCAGTTCTTC	NA	TRBV5-1	TRBJ2-1
CAWSVLPPETQYF	TGTGCCTGGAGTGTACTCCCGCCCGAGACCCAGTACTTC	NA	TRBV30	TRBJ2-5
CASSLRGPNNEQFF	TGTGCCAGCAGCTTAAGGGGGCCTAACAATGAGCAGTTCTTC	TRBD1	TRBV11-2	TRBJ2-1
CASSSSTGVNEQFF	TGTGCCAGCAGCTCTTCGACAGGGGTCAATGAGCAGTTCTTC	TRBD1	TRBV11-2	TRBJ2-1
CASSLGGLTGELFF	TGCGCCAGCAGCTTGGGGGGCCTCACCGGGGAGCTGTTTTTT	NA	TRBV5-1	TRBJ2-2
CATRGSSSYNEQFF	TGTGCCACCCGGGGGTCAAGCTCCTACAATGAGCAGTTCTTC	NA	TRBV19	TRBJ2-1
CASSVVEQYF	TGCGCCAGCAGCGTGGTAGAGCAGTACTTC	NA	TRBV5-1	TRBJ2-7
CASSMARTGAYGYTF	TGTGCCAGTTCTATGGCCCGGACAGGGGCATATGGCTACACCTTC	TRBD1	TRBV19	TRBJ1-2
CASSRRGETQYF	TGTGCCAGTAGTCGAAGGGGAGAGACCCAGTACTTC	NA	TRBV19	TRBJ2-5
CASSIRQGYYGYTF	TGTGCCAGCAGTATTAGACAGGGGTACTATGGCTACACCTTC	TRBD1	TRBV6-4	TRBJ1-2
CATSTGTDYEQYF	TGTGCCACCAGCACCGGGACAGACTACGAGCAGTACTTC	TRBD1	TRBV15	TRBJ2-7
CASSPLSGGPADTQYF	TGCGCCAGCAGCCCCCTCAGCGGAGGGCCCGCAGATACGCAGTATTTT	NA	TRBV5-1	TRBJ2-3
CASSWGRGVLSYEQYF	TGCGCCAGCAGCTGGGGGCGGGGGGTTCTCTCCTACGAGCAGTACTTC	TRBD2	TRBV5-1	TRBJ2-7
CASSLAGLYTDTQYF	TGTGCCAGCAGCTTGGCAGGCCTGTACACAGATACGCAGTATTTT	NA	TRBV5-4	TRBJ2-3
CASSTSPPAKSEKLFF	TGTGCCAGTAGCACGAGCCCCCCCGCCAAGTCAGAAAAACTGTTTTTT	NA	TRBV19	TRBJ1-4
CASSRSGLADTGELFF	TGTGCCAGCAGCCGTTCGGGACTAGCGGACACCGGGGAGCTGTTTTTT	TRBD2	TRBV13	TRBJ2-2
CASIARRASGRSDTQYF	TGTGCCAGCATAGCGAGGAGAGCTAGCGGGAGGTCCGATACGCAGTATTTT	TRBD2	TRBV5-4	TRBJ2-3
CASRLAGVAYNEQFF	TGTGCCAGCAGACTAGCGGGGGTCGCCTACAATGAGCAGTTCTTC	TRBD2	TRBV27	TRBJ2-1
CASSRRDSAPDTQYF	TGTGCCAGCAGCCGCCGGGACTCGGCCCCGGATACGCAGTATTTT	NA	TRBV7-9	TRBJ2-3
CASRPYDRTYEQYF	TGTGCCAGCAGACCCTATGACAGAACCTACGAGCAGTACTTC	NA	TRBV6-5	TRBJ2-7
CASRQGGDNSPLHF	TGCGCCAGCAGACAGGGGGGCGATAATTCACCCCTCCACTTT	TRBD1	TRBV5-1	TRBJ1-6
CASSEQPSWGHGQPQHF	TGTGCCAGCAGTGAGCAGCCCAGTTGGGGGCACGGTCAGCCCCAGCATTTT	NA	TRBV25-1	TRBJ1-5
CASSLGTGDLTGELFF	TGTGCCAGCAGCCTAGGGACAGGGGATTTGACCGGGGAGCTGTTTTTT	TRBD1	TRBV5-4	TRBJ2-2
CASSVPRGSKNIQYF	TGTGCCAGCAGTGTACCTCGGGGGTCGAAAAACATTCAGTACTTC	NA	TRBV28	TRBJ2-4
CASSSGGTEAFF	TGTGCCAGCAGTTCAGGGGGCACTGAAGCTTTCTTT	TRBD1	TRBV2	TRBJ1-1
CASGTGGIYEQYF	TGTGCCAGTGGCACGGGGGGGATCTACGAGCAGTACTTC	TRBD2	TRBV19	TRBJ2-7
CASSVTGVRAFF	TGTGCCAGCAGCGTGACAGGGGTCCGAGCTTTCTTT	TRBD1	TRBV11-2	TRBJ1-1
CASSLTSGTDNEQFF	TGTGCCAGCAGCCTGACTAGCGGTACTGACAATGAGCAGTTCTTC	TRBD2	TRBV9	TRBJ2-1
CASSPNGVTYEQYF	TGCGCCAGCAGCCCAAACGGGGTCACCTACGAGCAGTACTTC	NA	TRBV4-3	TRBJ2-7
CAISLSGTGTTEAFF	TGTGCCATCAGCCTCTCCGGGACAGGGACCACTGAAGCTTTCTTT	TRBD1	TRBV10-3	TRBJ1-1
CASSGGHSGELFF	TGTGCCAGCAGTGGGGGACATTCCGGGGAGCTGTTTTTT	NA	TRBV6-5	TRBJ2-2
CASSLELLSGNTIYF	TGTGCCAGCAGCTTAGAGCTGCTCTCTGGAAACACCATATATTTT	NA	TRBV7-2	TRBJ1-3
CASSQEVQGANGYTF	TGTGCCAGCAGCCAAGAGGTACAGGGGGCAAATGGCTACACCTTC	TRBD1	TRBV14	TRBJ1-2
CAWSRQGGGYEQYF	TGTGCCTGGAGTAGACAGGGAGGAGGGTACGAGCAGTACTTC	NA	TRBV30	TRBJ2-7
CASSRGLAGVTGELFF	TGCGCCAGCAGCAGAGGACTAGCGGGAGTCACCGGGGAGCTGTTTTTT	TRBD2	TRBV5-1	TRBJ2-2
CASSVGGVGEQYF	TGTGCCAGCAGTGTCGGGGGGGTGGGGGAGCAGTACTTC	TRBD2	TRBV2	TRBJ2-7
CASSLLANPPDTQYF	TGTGCCAGCAGCCTACTAGCGAACCCCCCAGATACGCAGTATTTT	TRBD2	TRBV28	TRBJ2-3
CASSFRPGQPQHF	TGTGCCAGCAGCTTCCGGCCGGGTCAGCCCCAGCATTTT	NA	TRBV7-9	TRBJ1-5
CASSYIKGDEQFF	TGTGCCAGCAGCTACATAAAGGGGGATGAGCAGTTCTTC	NA	TRBV5-4	TRBJ2-1
CASSFRETQYF	TGTGCCAGCAGCTTCCGGGAGACCCAGTACTTC	NA	TRBV5-6	TRBJ2-5
CASSLTGGFNEQFF	TGTGCTAGCAGCCTGACAGGGGGGTTCAATGAGCAGTTCTTC	TRBD1	TRBV7-7	TRBJ2-1
CASSPITGTTRGEQFF	TGTGCCAGCAGCCCAATCACCGGGACTACGCGGGGGGAGCAGTTCTTC	TRBD2	TRBV11-2	TRBJ2-1
CASGQGNRQPQHF	TGTGCCAGCGGCCAGGGGAACCGTCAGCCCCAGCATTTT	NA	TRBV7-2	TRBJ1-5
CSCPSGQGDYGYTF	TGCAGCTGTCCCTCAGGGCAGGGGGACTATGGCTACACCTTC	TRBD1	TRBV29-1	TRBJ1-2
CASSPRVLRGNEQYF	TGTGCCAGCTCACCACGAGTCTTAAGGGGAAACGAGCAGTACTTC	NA	TRBV18	TRBJ2-7
CASSRGSGSYNEQFF	TGTGCCAGCTCACGTGGGAGTGGCTCCTACAATGAGCAGTTCTTC	NA	TRBV18	TRBJ2-1
CASSFEGGTEAFF	TGTGCCAGCAGCTTTGAGGGAGGCACTGAAGCTTTCTTT	NA	TRBV11-3	TRBJ1-1